These T cell receptor beta chains were read from a single sample in a study of shared clonotypes between healthy human individuals. Repertoires were generated with immunoSEQ multiplex PCR, while TCRdb's copy carries only in-frame clones and drops some. The data contain 640,000 or so clones, 55% to 75% of them singletons. Sequencing used memory CD4+ T cells sorted from blood. The receptors stem from a woman under 40 in good health. The CDR3 runs from the conserved cysteine through the conserved F or W. The D gene is left open where the match is weak. Rows may omit the clone size; those that give it use once, few, many or a size class.

j_gene,d_gene,v_gene,abundance,CDR3aa,CDR3nt
TRBJ2-7,NA,TRBV19,few,CASSIRAPPHEQYF,TGTGCCAGTAGTATAAGGGCACCTCCCCACGAGCAGTACTTC
TRBJ2-5,NA,TRBV5-1,NA,CASRDPMGTQYF,TGCGCCAGCAGGGATCCCATGGGGACCCAGTACTTC
TRBJ1-2,TRBD1,TRBV18,NA,CASSPGQAYGYTF,TGTGCCAGCTCACCGGGACAGGCCTATGGCTACACCTTC
TRBJ1-2,TRBD1,TRBV29-1,NA,CSAGTGEGYTF,TGCAGCGCCGGGACAGGGGAAGGCTACACCTTC
TRBJ2-3,TRBD2,TRBV7-9,few,CASSLGEGGDTQYF,TGTGCCAGCAGCTTGGGGGAGGGAGGAGATACGCAGTATTTT
TRBJ1-1,NA,TRBV19,NA,CAPPPTANTEAFF,TGTGCCCCTCCCCCAACCGCGAACACTGAAGCTTTCTTT
TRBJ2-7,TRBD2,TRBV27,few,CASRAKTSGTYEQYF,TGTGCCAGCAGAGCTAAAACTAGCGGGACCTACGAGCAGTACTTC
TRBJ1-1,TRBD1,TRBV18,NA,CASSQGGSGQVGNTEAFF,TGTGCCAGCTCCCAAGGGGGGTCGGGACAGGTCGGGAACACTGAAGCTTTCTTT
TRBJ1-2,NA,TRBV18,NA,CASSPGVSDYGYTF,TGTGCCAGCTCACCAGGGGTGAGCGACTATGGCTACACCTTC
TRBJ2-7,TRBD2,TRBV27,NA,CASSSLAGVSYEQYF,TGTGCCAGCAGTTCGCTAGCGGGCGTCTCCTACGAGCAGTACTTC
TRBJ1-3,NA,TRBV5-1,NA,CASTSGATIYF,TGCGCCAGCACCTCGGGCGCCACCATATATTTT
TRBJ2-7,TRBD2,TRBV6-1,NA,CASRGTTTYEQYF,TGTGCCAGCAGGGGGACTACCACCTACGAGCAGTACTTC
TRBJ1-4,NA,TRBV4-2,few,CASSQDQTEEKLFF,TGTGCCAGCAGCCAAGATCAAACGGAGGAAAAACTGTTTTTT
TRBJ1-5,TRBD1,TRBV6-1,NA,CASTGTGDQPQHF,TGTGCCAGCACCGGGACAGGGGATCAGCCCCAGCATTTT
TRBJ2-7,NA,TRBV6-5,once,CASKFGGSYEQYF,TGTGCCAGCAAATTCGGGGGATCCTACGAGCAGTACTTC